This T cell receptor beta chain was retrieved from a study of OX40 agonist ivuxolimab in advanced cancers. As for the study more broadly: Ivuxolimab was a fully human IgG2 agonistic monoclonal antibody targeting the costimulatory receptor OX40 (CD134). Intravenous ivuxolimab was administered to patients every 2 weeks at six dose levels: 0.01, 0.1, 0.3, 1.5, 3 and 10 mg/kg. Among the approximately 50 dose-escalation patients, some 20 had hepatocellular carcinoma, around 15 melanoma, 9 renal cell carcinoma and 9 head and neck cancer. The dose-escalation cohort was almost 85% male with a mean age of 60 years, ranging from roughly 20 to 80. Patients were allowed to have had prior anti-PD-1, anti-PD-L1 or anti-CTLA-4 therapy, and 40% to 45% of the dose-escalation patients had been treated with checkpoint inhibitors. Partial responses were achieved by three dose-escalation patients, of whom one had hepatocellular carcinoma and two had cutaneous melanoma. Peripheral TCRbeta sequencing aimed to test whether ivuxolimab altered TCR sequence diversity and caused clonal T-cell expansion. The paper reports the monotherapy dose-escalation portion (N of about 47 patients) of the phase I ivuxolimab trial.

A word on this clone: It lacks a known antigen. Base qualities are not at hand, and no much larger clone is one base apart.

The CDR3 covers 16 residues, taking in both the cysteine and the phenylalanine. The CDR3 DNA has 48 bases and is translated from base 1. Relative to germline, V is 1 base shorter and J is 2 bases shorter, with 14 bases between their ends. Via the germline V gene, CDR1 is SGHRS and CDR2 YFSETQ. Study-wide conclusions, independent of this receptor: After ivuxolimab, CD8+ T cells had more expanded clones than CD4+ T cells on average. Partial responders in the 0.1-3.0 mg/kg groups had among the lowest normalized peripheral clonal expansion, especially among CD8+ T cells. At doses from 0.1 to 3.0 mg/kg, clonal expansion was seen in both CD4+ and CD8+ blood T cells between baseline and week 6. The antigen specificity of the clonally expanded peripheral T cells was not determined. Low levels of normalized T-cell clonal expansion were also seen in some patients who did not respond.

Genomic DNA was isolated from the sorted cells so that the TCRbeta CDR3 region could be sequenced. TCRbeta CDR3 regions were sequenced using the immunoSEQ Assay. In TCRdb, the immuneACCESS table is reduced to in-frame sequences with V and J assigned. These tables do not hold every clone; where another copy was compared, an unresolved V gene accounts for under half, and the others remain unexplained. In all, the sample holds around 99,000 clones, and roughly 90% of those were seen once. The top ten clones comprise approximately 0.16% of the sample. The trial excluded patients who had a history of autoimmune disease or who were on systemic immunosuppression. In every dose cohort, peripheral blood was drawn for TCR sequencing at baseline, cycle 4 day 1, and cycle 7 day 1. Samples came from an open-label, multicenter, first-in-human phase I dose-escalation trial of ivuxolimab. Adults with locally advanced or metastatic melanoma, renal cell carcinoma, hepatocellular carcinoma or head and neck squamous cell carcinoma were enrolled in the trial. Before TCR sequencing, CD4+ T cells and CD8+ T cells from peripheral blood were sorted into separate populations.

The sample here was CD4+ or CD8+ T cells sorted from blood, taken in a trial of the OX40 agonist ivuxolimab. Here the chain combines TRBV5-1 and TRBJ2-3; TRBD1 is a possible D gene, resting on 7 matching bases. The clonotype comes from an adult with an advanced solid tumor such as melanoma, head and neck, liver or kidney cancer. DNA sequence: TGCGCCAGCAGCTTGTTGGCAGGGGGGTACACAGATACGCAGTATTTT. This gives the protein CASSLLAGGYTDTQYF. The variable domain in full, with residues beyond the CDR3 obtained from the reference TRBV5-1 and TRBJ2-3 genes, is KAGVTQTPRYLIKTRGQQVTLSCSPISGHRSVSWYQQTPGQGLQFLFEYFSETQRNKGNFPGRFSGRQFSNSRSEMNVSTLELGDSALYLCASSLLAGGYTDTQYFGPGTRLTVL.